The 21 T cell receptor beta chains in this list originate from one sample, sequenced in a study of T cell responses to AZD1222 COVID-19 vaccine. TCRdb keeps only in-frame clones here, not all; method: immunoSEQ multiplex PCR. Among more than 70,000 clones listed, approximately 90% were seen once. Sequencing was performed on peripheral blood, taken 28 days after the second AZD1222 dose. The source is an adult who received the AZD1222 COVID-19 vaccine.

The rearrangement joins TRBV12-3 or TRBV12-4 to TRBJ1-1; D is unresolved. Trimming shortened V by 3 bases and J by 6 bases, and 8 bases separated the two germline ends. The CDR3 spans 12 residues. CDR3 DNA: TGTGCCAGCAGTTTGACGGGCCCTGAAGCTTTCTTT. It yields the protein CASSLTGPEAFF.

This clone showed up just a few times. The chain is built from TRBV28 and TRBJ2-1; D possibly uses TRBD1 or TRBD2 (5 bases each). Germline CDR1 reads MDHEN; CDR2 reads SYDVKM. Between the trimmed V and J ends, which lost 6 bases and 10 bases, there was a span of 13 bases. The CDR3 spans 12 residues. CDR3 loop: CASSIPGTEQFF. As DNA, the CDR3 is TGTGCCAGCAGCATTCCCGGGACGGAGCAGTTCTTC.

The chain joins TRBV9 to TRBJ2-7; no reliable D call. The CDR3 spans 15 residues. V lost 0 bases and J 0 bases, leaving 10 bases between the germline ends. Germline CDR1 reads SGDLS; CDR2 reads YYNGEE. CDR3 loop: CASSVGVQSSYEQYF. CDR3 bases: TGTGCCAGCAGCGTAGGAGTCCAGAGCTCCTACGAGCAGTACTTC.

This clone showed up just a few times. J is TRBJ2-7 and V is TRBV4-3, with 9 bases lining up with TRBD1. The V gene end was trimmed by 4 bases and the J gene end by 5 bases; junction bases not matched to a gene: 12. The length of the CDR3 is 16 residues. Germline CDR1 is LGHNA and CDR2 is YSLEER. In nucleotides, the CDR3 is TGCGCCAGCAGCCCGTCGTTGAGGGACAGGGTCCACGAGCAGTACTTC. This codes for CASSPSLRDRVHEQYF.

The chain is built from TRBV19 and TRBJ2-7; no reliable D call. V was clipped by 1 base and J by 4 bases, with 5 bases between them. From germline, CDR1 is LNHDA and CDR2 SQIVND (reference sequence). The CDR3 spans 12 residues. This chain's CDR3 is CASSIGGYEQYF. Here the CDR3 DNA reads TGTGCCAGTAGTATAGGAGGATACGAGCAGTACTTC.

This clone was seen just once. This chain joins TRBV18 and TRBJ1-3; tentative D call: TRBD1 (5 bases). Germline values: CDR1 KGHSH, CDR2 LQKENI. The ends were cut back, 2 bases at V and 5 bases at J, with 10 bases in the middle. The CDR3 sequence is 14 residues long. The CDR3 loop is CASSPVRDRNTIYF. CDR3 nucleotides: TGTGCCAGCTCACCAGTCAGGGACCGAAACACCATATATTTT.

This chain connects TRBV5-6 to TRBJ1-1; D is undetermined. Trimming pared 4 bases from V and 1 base from J, leaving 14 bases between. Germline CDR1 reads SGHDT; CDR2 reads YYEEEE. The CDR3 covers 15 residues. CDR3 nucleotide sequence: TGTGCCAGCAGCGGGGTAGTAACTGGGAACACTGAAGCTTTCTTT. It translates to CASSGVVTGNTEAFF.

The rearrangement uses TRBV2 and TRBJ1-5, with D possibly TRBD1 on 5 matching bases. The V end lost 6 bases, the J end lost 2 bases, and 8 bases lay between the germline ends. CDR3 length: 13 amino acids. Germline CDR1 SNHLY, CDR2 FYNNEI. Written as DNA, the CDR3 is TGTGCCAGCAGAGGGGACGGCAATCAGCCCCAGCATTTT. Encoded protein: CASRGDGNQPQHF.

This clone was found once. This chain links TRBV4-1 with TRBJ2-1; a possible D gene is TRBD1 (6 bases). V gave up 4 bases and J gave up 12 bases, with 22 bases separating them. Germline-derived CDR1 and CDR2 are MGHRA and YSYEKL. There are 15 residues in the CDR3. Here the CDR3 reads CASSPYGLDKGGQFF. CDR3 bases: TGCGCCAGCAGCCCTTACGGGTTGGATAAAGGGGGGCAGTTCTTC.

The chain carries TRBV9 and TRBJ1-1; D call uncertain. This CDR3 has 15 residues. Trimming cost V 0 bases and J 2 bases, with 11 bases left between them. The germline V gene encodes CDR1 SGDLS and CDR2 YYNGEE. CDR3 region: CASSVASSINTEAFF. The CDR3 nucleotides are TGTGCCAGCAGCGTAGCTAGCTCTATTAACACTGAAGCTTTCTTT.

The chain recombines TRBV6-1 with TRBJ2-7, with a weak D call TRBD2 (5 bases). The germline V gene has CDR1 MNHNS and CDR2 SASEGT. This CDR3 region has 13 residues. Trimming left V 3 bases short and J 2 bases short, with 8 bases between. In DNA form, the CDR3 reads TGTGCCAGCAGTGAGAACGGGGCCTACGAGCAGTACTTC. Translating it yields CASSENGAYEQYF.

This chain links TRBV5-6 with TRBJ1-2; tentatively, D is TRBD1 (6 bases). Germline loops: CDR1 SGHDT, CDR2 YYEEEE. V was shortened by 0 bases and J by 4 bases, with 13 bases between the two germline ends. The CDR3 runs to 15 residues. As DNA, the CDR3 is TGTGCCAGCAGCTTGGGCAGGGGAGTCCTCTATGGCTACACCTTC. Protein: CASSLGRGVLYGYTF.

This chain joins TRBV5-4 and TRBJ2-5, with D unresolved. The CDR3 runs 15 residues. From germline, CDR1 is SGHNT and CDR2 YYREEE (reference sequence). Trimming cost V 2 bases and J 1 base, with 12 bases left between them. CDR3 in DNA: TGTGCCAGCAGCTTTAGTATTCTGGCCCAAGAGACCCAGTACTTC. Protein sequence: CASSFSILAQETQYF.

The V call is TRBV11-2, the J call TRBJ2-6; D gene uncertain. The CDR3 totals 18 residues. V was shortened by 1 base and J by 0 bases, with 13 bases between the two germline ends. The germline CDR1 and CDR2 sequences are SGHAT and FQNNGV. CDR3 in DNA: TGTGCCAGCAGCTTAGGTAGGGTTACCACCTCTGGGGCCAACGTCCTGACTTTC. Translation: CASSLGRVTTSGANVLTF. Drawing the rest from reference TRBV11-2 and TRBJ2-6, the complete variable domain is EAGVAQSPRYKIIEKRQSVAFWCNPISGHATLYWYQQILGQGPKLLIQFQNNGVVDDSQLPKDRFSAERLKGVDSTLKIQPAKLEDSAVYLCASSLGRVTTSGANVLTFGAGSRLTVL.

The genes are TRBV27 and TRBJ1-1; D call uncertain. CDR3 size: 18 residues. V dropped 4 bases and J dropped 1 base, with 22 bases sitting between them. The V gene's germline CDR1 is MNHEY and CDR2 SMNVEV (reference sequence). The CDR3: CASSSILSRRNTNTEAFF. The CDR3 bases are TGTGCCAGCAGTTCAATACTCAGTAGACGTAATACGAACACTGAAGCTTTCTTT.

The chain carries TRBV24-1 and TRBJ2-1; 12 positions match TRBD2. Trimming removed 4 bases from V and 0 bases from J; junction bases left unmatched: 6. The CDR3 runs 18 residues. The germline gives CDR1 KGHDR, CDR2 SFDVKD. The CDR3 DNA follows: TGTGCCACCAGTGACCGACTAGCGGGGGCTAGCTCCTACAATGAGCAGTTCTTC. Residues: CATSDRLAGASSYNEQFF.

This clone was counted once. Written as DNA, the CDR3 is TGTGCCAGCAGCCAAGATCGGGCAGCCAACTATGGCTACACCTTC. Translated: CASSQDRAANYGYTF. V and J are TRBV3-1 (or the pseudogene TRBV3-2) and TRBJ1-2; no definite D call. Per germline, CDR1 LGHDT and CDR2 YNNKEL (reference sequence). The V and J ends lost 0 bases and 2 bases respectively, with 10 bases between them. CDR3 length equals 15 residues.

V is TRBV10-3 and J is TRBJ2-4, with D maybe TRBD2 (7 bases). Trimming took 0 bases from V and 0 from J, leaving 12 bases between them. Germline V lookup: CDR1 ENHRY, CDR2 SYGVKD. This CDR3 spans 17 amino acids. CDR3 DNA sequence: TGTGCCATCAGTGAGTCGGGGGGGCAGGTAGCCAAAAACATTCAGTACTTC. Amino acid sequence: CAISESGGQVAKNIQYF.

J is TRBJ2-7 and V is TRBV24-1; D not resolved. V was trimmed by 4 bases and J by 2 bases, leaving 8 bases between them. From germline, CDR1 is KGHDR and CDR2 SFDVKD. The CDR3 totals 13 residues. The CDR3 spells CATSEGGAYEQYF. The CDR3, as DNA: TGTGCCACCAGTGAAGGTGGAGCCTACGAGCAGTACTTC.

The sample holds a few counts of this clone. The V gene is TRBV5-1, the J gene TRBJ2-7, with 7 bases fitting TRBD2. V shed 0 bases, J shed 4 bases, and the junction held 10 bases outside the gene matches. This CDR3 is built from 16 residues. CDR1 is SGHRS and CDR2 is YFSETQ in the germline V gene. CDR3 coding DNA: TGCGCCAGCAGCTTGGCCGGGGCGGGAGCGGTATACGAGCAGTACTTC. Amino acid sequence: CASSLAGAGAVYEQYF.

This clone was found a few times. The chain carries TRBV5-1 and TRBJ2-3; 14 nucleotides agree with TRBD2. With V trimmed by 2 bases and J by 1 base, 3 bases remained unmatched. The CDR3 is 17 amino acids. Germline values: CDR1 SGHRS, CDR2 YFSETQ. The CDR3, as DNA: TGCGCCAGCAGCTTTACGGGACTAGCGGGAGGCACAGATACGCAGTATTTT. Protein product: CASSFTGLAGGTDTQYF.